Each of the 16 T cell receptor beta chains below was sequenced from the same sample in a study of blood T cell repertoires in COVID-19. TCRdb keeps only in-frame clones here, not all; method: immunoSEQ multiplex PCR. The top ten clones hold approximately 8.6% of a sample with roughly 180,000 clones, more than 75% of them seen once. Material for sequencing was peripheral blood. Receptors originate from a woman between 50 and 59 years old with active or convalescent COVID-19.

V usage is TRBV24-1 and J usage is TRBJ1-5, with D possibly matching TRBD1 (6 bases). Germline V gives CDR1 KGHDR, CDR2 SFDVKD. Between the trimmed V and J ends, which lost 2 bases and 5 bases, there was a span of 12 bases. The length of the CDR3 is 15 residues. CDR3 amino acids: CATSDSGGGHQPQHF. CDR3 DNA: TGTGCCACCAGTGATTCGGGGGGCGGCCATCAGCCCCAGCATTTT.

This clone was seen a few times. The chain couples TRBV6-4 to TRBJ1-2; tentative D call: TRBD1 (5 bases). Germline V CDR1 and CDR2: MRHNA, SNTAGT. CDR3 size: 12 residues. V was trimmed by 3 bases and J by 8 bases, leaving 10 bases between them. The CDR3 protein is CASSDQGRGYTF. CDR3 DNA sequence: TGTGCCAGCAGTGATCAGGGAAGAGGCTACACCTTC.

V and J are TRBV19 and TRBJ1-2; 9 nucleotides align to TRBD1. The CDR3 contains 14 residues. V dropped 6 bases and J dropped 1; count of bases not matched to a gene: 3. Germline values: CDR1 LNHDA, CDR2 SQIVND (reference sequence). CDR3 bases: TGTGCCAGTAGCGACAGGGGGTTTAACTATGGCTACACCTTC. Its protein is CASSDRGFNYGYTF.

This clone has only one observation. V gene TRBV5-1 combines with J gene TRBJ2-7, with D perhaps TRBD2 (5 bases). Looked up from germline, CDR1 is SGHRS and CDR2 is YFSETQ. Deletions cut 0 bases from V and 2 bases from J, with 9 bases between. The CDR3 runs to 14 residues. The CDR3 protein is CASSLVAGTYEQYF. CDR3 DNA sequence: TGCGCCAGCAGCTTGGTAGCCGGGACCTACGAGCAGTACTTC.

This chain uses TRBV5-8 with TRBJ2-6; 7 nucleotides line up with TRBD1. V gave up 4 bases and J gave up 0 bases; unmatched junction bases: 4. Germline V gene lookup returns CDR1 SGHTS and CDR2 YDEGEE. The CDR3 consists of 16 residues. CDR3 DNA: TGTGCCAGCAGCATCGACAGGGACTCTGGGGCCAACGTCCTGACTTTC. Its protein product is CASSIDRDSGANVLTF.

The chain combines TRBV7-9 with TRBJ1-1; D is undetermined. This CDR3 contains 14 residues. Germline V gene lookup returns CDR1 SEHNR and CDR2 FQNEAQ (reference sequence). Between the trimmed V and J ends, which lost 2 bases and 1 base, there was a span of 8 bases. The DNA of the CDR3 is TGTGCCAGCAGCTTACCCGGAGGGAACACTGAAGCTTTCTTT. Its protein product is CASSLPGGNTEAFF.

This chain connects TRBV12-3 or TRBV12-4 to TRBJ1-2, with unresolved D. The CDR3 contains 12 residues. The V gene lost 6 bases and the J gene lost 4 bases, with 9 bases spanning the gap. The CDR3 nucleotides read TGTGCCAGCAGAAGCACTATCTATGGCTACACCTTC. Protein sequence: CASRSTIYGYTF.

J is TRBJ2-7 and V is TRBV19, with D possibly being TRBD1 (6 bases). CDR3 length: 13 residues. Looked up from germline, CDR1 is LNHDA and CDR2 is SQIVND (reference sequence). V gave up 8 bases and J gave up 6 bases, with 17 bases separating them. CDR3 sequence (DNA): TGTGCCAGTGGGAGTCACAGGGAAGGCGAGCAGTACTTC. Its protein product is CASGSHREGEQYF.

The rearrangement joins TRBV7-9 to TRBJ1-2; D is uncertain. V was shortened by 1 base and J by 4 bases, with 10 bases between the two germline ends. This CDR3 contains 14 residues. The germline CDR1 and CDR2 sequences are SEHNR and FQNEAQ (reference sequence). CDR3 region: CASSLVGRSYGYTF. The CDR3, as DNA: TGTGCCAGCAGCTTAGTGGGCAGGTCCTATGGCTACACCTTC.

This clone appeared a few times. The chain has TRBV6-6 and TRBJ1-1; D is undetermined. Trimming cost V 2 bases and J 4 bases, with 11 bases left between them. Germline V CDR1 and CDR2: MNHNY, SVGAGI (reference sequence). This CDR3 has 14 amino acids. CDR3 region: CASSYAVGGTEAFF. CDR3 sequence (DNA): TGTGCCAGCAGTTACGCGGTGGGAGGCACTGAAGCTTTCTTT.

V gene TRBV10-3 combines with J gene TRBJ1-1; 7 nucleotides align to TRBD1. Per germline, CDR1 ENHRY and CDR2 SYGVKD. The CDR3 length is 16 residues. Losses at the gene ends were 6 bases for V and 0 bases for J; bases not matched to a gene: 10. The CDR3 nucleotides are TGTGCCATCAGGATGGGACAGAGTACTCTGAACACTGAAGCTTTCTTT. Its translation: CAIRMGQSTLNTEAFF.

V usage is TRBV18 and J usage is TRBJ1-4, with 7 bases aligning to TRBD1. V lost 6 bases and J lost 5; bases outside the gene matches: 9. The germline V gene has CDR1 KGHSH and CDR2 LQKENI. CDR3 length: 15 residues. In DNA form, the CDR3 reads TGTGCCAGCTCCCTCGGCAGACAGGGAAATGAAAAACTGTTTTTT. Its protein product is CASSLGRQGNEKLFF.

The chain is built from TRBV19 and TRBJ2-5, with TRBD2 identical over 10 bases. The CDR3 sequence is 17 residues long. Per germline, CDR1 LNHDA and CDR2 SQIVND (reference sequence). Trimming at V came to 1 base and at J to 0 bases, leaving 5 bases not matched to a gene. CDR3 protein: CASSIGLAGADQETQYF. CDR3 in DNA: TGTGCCAGTAGTATAGGGCTAGCGGGGGCGGACCAAGAGACCCAGTACTTC.

V gene TRBV6-5 combines with J gene TRBJ2-7, with TRBD1 as a possible D gene (6 bases). The CDR3 spans 14 residues. V gave up 10 bases and J gave up 0 bases, with 16 bases separating them. Germline V lookup: CDR1 MNHEY, CDR2 SVGAGI. CDR3 in amino acids: CATGRQAGSYEQYF. CDR3 in DNA: TGTGCCACGGGGAGACAGGCCGGCTCCTACGAGCAGTACTTC.

J is TRBJ2-5 and V is TRBV20-1; TRBD2 aligns across 11 bases. CDR3 length equals 18 residues. Germline loops: CDR1 DFQATT, CDR2 SNEGSKA (reference sequence). Germline trimming cut 3 bases from V and 2 bases from J; bases unmatched to any gene: 14. CDR3: CSASSRLAGGLLQETQYF. For the CDR3, the DNA is TGCAGTGCTAGTTCCCGCCTAGCGGGAGGCCTCCTACAAGAGACCCAGTACTTC.

The rearrangement links TRBV27 to TRBJ2-1, with D hard to call. The CDR3 has 14 residues. Germline loops: CDR1 MNHEY, CDR2 SMNVEV (reference sequence). With 5 bases removed from V and 3 bases from J, the gap between germline ends came to 11 bases. The CDR3 sequence: CASSTISNYNEQFF. As DNA, the CDR3 is TGTGCCAGCAGTACAATAAGTAACTACAATGAGCAGTTCTTC.